This T cell receptor beta chain was recorded in a study of T cell repertoires in cytomegalovirus infection. Study-level information: Public TCR beta signature analysis indicated the presence of both CMV infection and matching HLA type. Study observations and caveats: CMV carriers having the relevant HLA were flagged by cumulative public TCR beta family frequency.

The germline V gene encodes CDR1 SGHTA and CDR2 FQGNSA. This CDR3 comprises 15 residues. The ends lost 1 base at V and 7 bases at J; junction bases unmatched: 3. This clonotype was seen repeatedly, ten times or more. As yet, its antigen is unknown. A single record per CDR3 protein comes from TCRdb applying MiXCR to the reads. This table has some 310,000 distinct CDR3 sequences, more than 20% appearing once. Sequenced here: cultured PBMCs, sampled from culture after CMV antigen stimulation. This receptor was identified in a human donor in good health (CMV status not recorded). Some clones in this sample may be carry-over from other donors' samples. This chain links TRBV7-2 with TRBJ2-1; 11 bases line up with TRBD2. The CDR3 DNA is TGTGCCAGCAGCTTAGGTAGCGGGAGGGGAAATGAGCAGTTCTTC. As protein: CASSLGSGRGNEQFF.